The 21 T cell receptor beta chains in this list originate from one sample, sequenced in a study of cytomegalovirus exposure and HLA in healthy donors. Data came from immunoSEQ multiplex PCR; TCRdb stores just in-frame clones and leaves some out. This table holds approximately 220,000 clones, about 93% found once. Sequenced input: PBMCs. These receptors all come from a woman in her late teens or twenties in good health and CMV-seronegative.

The rearrangement links TRBV19 to TRBJ1-5, with D maybe TRBD1 (5 bases). CDR3 length: 14 residues. CDR1 and CDR2 (germline): LNHDA, SQIVND (reference sequence). The V end was cut by 1 base, the J end by 3 bases, with 7 bases between. The CDR3 DNA sequence: TGTGCCAGTAGTATAGGACAGAACAATCAGCCCCAGCATTTT. It codes for CASSIGQNNQPQHF.

J is TRBJ2-1 and V is TRBV10-1, with 7 nucleotides matching TRBD2. Germline lookup yields CDR1 WNHNN and CDR2 SYGVQD (reference sequence). The CDR3 contains 16 residues. Trimming cost V 6 bases and J 2 bases; bases outside gene matches: 10. In nucleotides, the CDR3 is TGCGCCAGCAGCCTAGGGACGGGGAGGGCCTACAATGAGCAGTTCTTC. Protein product: CASSLGTGRAYNEQFF.

The chain carries TRBV1 and TRBJ2-2; the table names TRBD2, a call not compared with the DNA. TRBV1 is a pseudogene. The CDR3 has 15 residues. The CDR3 loop reads CTSKHSGRAAGELFF. Here the CDR3 DNA reads TGCACCAGCAAACACAGCGGGAGGGCCGCCGGGGAGCTGTTTTTT.

The V and J genes are TRBV11-2 and TRBJ2-7, with 8 bases aligning to TRBD2. CDR1 is SGHAT, CDR2 FQNNGV, per germline. V lost 7 bases, J lost 3 bases, and 11 bases stayed unmatched. This CDR3 has 15 residues. The CDR3 here is CASTPNSGSIYEQYF. The CDR3, as DNA: TGTGCCAGCACCCCAAACAGCGGGAGTATCTACGAGCAGTACTTC.

The chain links TRBV27 to TRBJ1-2, with 7 nucleotides matching TRBD1. CDR1 and CDR2 (germline): MNHEY, SMNVEV (reference sequence). The CDR3 covers 15 residues. Trimming at V came to 4 bases and at J to 5 bases, leaving 10 bases not matched to a gene. The DNA for the CDR3 is TGTGCCAGCAGTTCAATGACAGGGAGTAATTATGGCTACACCTTC. As protein: CASSSMTGSNYGYTF.

The chain employs TRBV20-1 and TRBJ1-2; TRBD1 agrees at 7 bases. Germline assignment: CDR1 DFQATT and CDR2 SNEGSKA (reference sequence). The CDR3 totals 11 residues. J lost 8 bases, V lost 5 bases, and 5 bases had no gene match. For the CDR3, the DNA is TGCAGTGCTGAGGGGGCGGGCGGCTACACCTTC. Translated: CSAEGAGGYTF.

J is TRBJ2-7 and V is TRBV23-1, with a possible D match to TRBD2 (5 bases). TRBV23-1 falls under the ORF class, with uncertain function. V lost 2 bases, J lost 1 base, and 9 bases lay in between. The CDR3 has 14 residues. The chain's CDR3 is CASSQQPGSYEQYF. The CDR3 DNA follows: TGCGCCAGCAGTCAACAACCGGGGTCCTACGAGCAGTACTTC.

This chain's CDR3 is CASSSTSPQGAWTDTQYF. CDR3 DNA: TGTGCCAGCAGTTCCACATCCCCGCAGGGGGCATGGACAGATACGCAGTATTTT. The rearrangement uses TRBV27 and TRBJ2-3, with 8 bases fitting TRBD1. V lost 4 bases and J lost 3; bases outside the gene matches: 15. This CDR3 has 18 amino acids. The germline V gene encodes CDR1 MNHEY and CDR2 SMNVEV (reference sequence).

The rearrangement links TRBV6-5 to TRBJ2-7; TRBD1 matches at 8 bases. The junction had 2 bases not matched to a gene; V was cut back by 5 bases and J by 5 bases. This CDR3 spans 12 amino acids. Germline V gene sequence: CDR1 MNHEY, CDR2 SVGAGI. CDR3: CASSRTGNEQYF. DNA for the CDR3: TGTGCCAGCAGTCGGACAGGGAACGAGCAGTACTTC.

This clone was counted once. The DNA for the CDR3 is TGTGCCAGCAGCTTACCGGAGCGGACAGACCACTCCTACAATGAGCAGTTCTTC. Translation: CASSLPERTDHSYNEQFF. The chain links TRBV7-6 to TRBJ2-1, with D perhaps TRBD1 (6 bases). The V and J ends lost 2 bases and 0 bases respectively, with 17 bases between them. The CDR3 spans 18 residues. The germline V gene has CDR1 SGHVS and CDR2 FNYEAQ.

In DNA, the CDR3 is TGTGCCAGCAGCTCCACCCAAGGTGTTAGCCGCTATTCCTACGAGCAGTACTTC. Translating it yields CASSSTQGVSRYSYEQYF. The genes are TRBV5-6 and TRBJ2-7; D remains ambiguous. The germline V and J ends were trimmed by 3 bases and 1 base, with 23 bases remaining between them. CDR3 length equals 18 residues. Germline loops: CDR1 SGHDT, CDR2 YYEEEE.

Many counts were recorded for this clone. This chain links TRBV6-4 with TRBJ1-2; 10 bases are a match to TRBD1. CDR3 length: 15 amino acids. The germline CDR1 and CDR2 sequences are MRHNA and SNTAGT. Trimming at V came to 6 bases and at J to 4 bases, leaving 8 bases not matched to a gene. CDR3 residues: CASRLRDRGSYGYTF. CDR3 in DNA: TGTGCCAGCAGACTCCGGGACAGGGGCAGCTATGGCTACACCTTC.

V is TRBV6-1 and J is TRBJ1-5; 10 nucleotides match TRBD1. Germline CDR1 reads MNHNS; CDR2 reads SASEGT. The CDR3 loop spans 16 amino acids. After removal of 1 base from V and 8 bases from J, the junction contained 8 bases not matched to a gene. CDR3 sequence (DNA): TGTGCCAGCAGTGAAGTTGGGACAGGGGCGAGGAAGCCCCAGCATTTT. Protein: CASSEVGTGARKPQHF.

DNA of the CDR3: TGTGCCAGTAGTCCCGAGGGACTAGCAATTAATGGCGAGCAGTACTTC. Amino acids: CASSPEGLAINGEQYF. J is TRBJ2-7 and V is TRBV19; 9 bases match TRBD2. With V trimmed by 5 bases and J by 6 bases, 14 bases remained unmatched. The germline V gene encodes CDR1 LNHDA and CDR2 SQIVND (reference sequence). The CDR3 totals 16 residues. Filled out from reference TRBV19 and TRBJ2-7, the complete variable domain reads DGGITQSPKYLFRKEGQNVTLSCEQNLNHDAMYWYRQDPGQGLRLIYYSQIVNDFQKGDIAEGYSVSREKKESFPLTVTSAQKNPTAFYLCASSPEGLAINGEQYFGPGTRLTVT.

Only a few counts were recorded for this clone. This chain uses TRBV5-1 with TRBJ1-2, with 8 positions matching TRBD1. The CDR3 length is 14 residues. Germline V lookup: CDR1 SGHRS, CDR2 YFSETQ. V shed 7 bases and J 3 bases; nucleotides not matched to a gene: 8. CDR3: CASGFSTGDYGYTF. CDR3 DNA sequence: TGCGCCAGCGGTTTCTCGACAGGGGACTATGGCTACACCTTC. The full variable domain, completed using reference TRBV5-1 and TRBJ1-2, is KAGVTQTPRYLIKTRGQQVTLSCSPISGHRSVSWYQQTPGQGLQFLFEYFSETQRNKGNFPGRFSGRQFSNSRSEMNVSTLELGDSALYLCASGFSTGDYGYTFGSGTRLTVV.

The J gene is TRBJ1-1, the V gene TRBV5-1; D gene unclear. Germline values: CDR1 SGHRS, CDR2 YFSETQ. V was trimmed by 4 bases and J by 0 bases, leaving 13 bases between them. The CDR3 runs to 15 residues. CDR3 sequence: CASSPLTVMNTEAFF. CDR3 nucleotide sequence: TGCGCCAGCAGCCCACTAACGGTTATGAACACTGAAGCTTTCTTT.

This clone was recorded only once. This chain joins TRBV19 and TRBJ1-1, with 7 bases fitting TRBD1. From germline, CDR1 is LNHDA and CDR2 SQIVND (reference sequence). V was pared by 5 bases and J by 4 bases, with 4 bases of the junction left unmatched. The CDR3 length is 13 residues. CDR3 nucleotides: TGTGCCAGTAGTCCCTCAGGGGGCACTGAAGCTTTCTTT. It yields the protein CASSPSGGTEAFF.

The genes are TRBV10-1 and TRBJ2-3; D uncertain. V lost 2 bases, J lost 2 bases, and 11 bases lay in between. Germline V CDR1 and CDR2: WNHNN, SYGVQD (reference sequence). The CDR3 covers 15 residues. CDR3 sequence: CASSERSATTDTQYF. CDR3 DNA: TGCGCCAGCAGTGAGCGGTCAGCGACCACAGATACGCAGTATTTT.

The rearrangement links TRBV28 to TRBJ2-1, with TRBD2 matching over 8 bases. V shed 1 base and J 8 bases; nucleotides not matched to a gene: 7. The CDR3 runs 15 residues. CDR1 is MDHEN, CDR2 SYDVKM, per germline. The CDR3 sequence is CASSLLAGMSDEQFF. Written as DNA, the CDR3 is TGTGCCAGCAGTTTATTAGCGGGAATGTCTGATGAGCAGTTCTTC.

This chain links TRBV27 with TRBJ2-7; perhaps TRBD1 as D (7 bases). The germline gives CDR1 MNHEY, CDR2 SMNVEV (reference sequence). The CDR3 length is 14 residues. Trimming took off 4 bases at V and 3 bases at J, with 13 bases between the two ends. The CDR3 DNA reads as TGTGCCAGCAGTTCGGGGGACAGCTACTACGAGCAGTACTTC. Its protein is CASSSGDSYYEQYF.

The chain combines TRBV27 with TRBJ2-7; TRBD1 agrees at 8 bases. With 3 bases clipped from V and 2 bases from J, the junction kept 6 bases outside the gene matches. The germline V gene encodes CDR1 MNHEY and CDR2 SMNVEV (reference sequence). The CDR3 is made up of 15 amino acids. Here the CDR3 reads CASSFGQGPTYEQYF. The CDR3 DNA follows: TGTGCCAGCAGTTTCGGACAGGGACCTACCTACGAGCAGTACTTC.